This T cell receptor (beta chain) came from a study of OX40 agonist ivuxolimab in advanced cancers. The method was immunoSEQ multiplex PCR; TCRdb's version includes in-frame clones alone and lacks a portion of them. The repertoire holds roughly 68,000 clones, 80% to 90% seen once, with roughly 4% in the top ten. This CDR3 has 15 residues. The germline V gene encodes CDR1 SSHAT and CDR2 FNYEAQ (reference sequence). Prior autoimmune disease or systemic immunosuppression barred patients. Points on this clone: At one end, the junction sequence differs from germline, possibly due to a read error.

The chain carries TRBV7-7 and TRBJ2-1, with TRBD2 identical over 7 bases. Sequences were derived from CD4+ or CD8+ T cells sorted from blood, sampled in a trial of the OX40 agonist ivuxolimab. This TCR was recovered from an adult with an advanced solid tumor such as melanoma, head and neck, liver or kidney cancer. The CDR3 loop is CASSPSSGSTGEQFF. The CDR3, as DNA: TGTGCTAGCAGCCCTTCTAGCGGCTCCACGGGTGAGCAGTTCTTC.